This entry is about one TCR beta chain. The antigen is not known. The data were obtained in a study of cytomegalovirus exposure and HLA in healthy donors. Study details: A later analysis reported the approximately 120 validation repertoires used the same platform as the roughly 700 first-cohort repertoires. Overall study findings and caveats: The authors enumerated 150 to 200 TCR beta chains as linked to cytomegalovirus. High specificity and sensitivity for cytomegalovirus status were reported for the classifier.

The validation cohort, a group of 120 subjects, included the donors and was separate from the roughly 600-subject first cohort. V lost 0 bases and J lost 0, with 5 bases in between. There are 14 residues in the CDR3. CDR1 and CDR2 from the germline V gene are SGHTA and FQGNSA. Produced via immunoSEQ multiplex PCR; TCRdb's table is partial and in-frame only. The sample holds tens of thousands of clones; approximately 96% are singletons and the top ten take 0.6% to 0.85%. V and J are TRBV7-2 and TRBJ1-2; no definite D call. The receptor was isolated from a man aged 18 to 30 in good health and CMV-seronegative. Source material: PBMCs. The CDR3 region has the DNA TGTGCCAGCAGCTTAGCCCATGCTAACTATGGCTACACCTTC. Amino acids: CASSLAHANYGYTF.